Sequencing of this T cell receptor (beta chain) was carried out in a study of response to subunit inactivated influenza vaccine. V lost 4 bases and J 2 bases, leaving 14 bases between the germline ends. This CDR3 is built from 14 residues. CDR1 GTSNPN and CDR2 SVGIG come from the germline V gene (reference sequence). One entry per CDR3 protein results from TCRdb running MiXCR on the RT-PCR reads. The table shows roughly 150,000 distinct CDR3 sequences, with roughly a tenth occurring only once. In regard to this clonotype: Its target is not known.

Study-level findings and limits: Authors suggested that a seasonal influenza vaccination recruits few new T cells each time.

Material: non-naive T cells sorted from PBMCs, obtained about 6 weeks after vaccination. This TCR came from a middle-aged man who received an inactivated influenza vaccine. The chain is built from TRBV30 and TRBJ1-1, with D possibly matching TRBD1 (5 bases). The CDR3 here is CAWTPRTPNTEAFF. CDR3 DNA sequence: TGTGCCTGGACACCAAGGACACCCAACACTGAAGCTTTCTTT.